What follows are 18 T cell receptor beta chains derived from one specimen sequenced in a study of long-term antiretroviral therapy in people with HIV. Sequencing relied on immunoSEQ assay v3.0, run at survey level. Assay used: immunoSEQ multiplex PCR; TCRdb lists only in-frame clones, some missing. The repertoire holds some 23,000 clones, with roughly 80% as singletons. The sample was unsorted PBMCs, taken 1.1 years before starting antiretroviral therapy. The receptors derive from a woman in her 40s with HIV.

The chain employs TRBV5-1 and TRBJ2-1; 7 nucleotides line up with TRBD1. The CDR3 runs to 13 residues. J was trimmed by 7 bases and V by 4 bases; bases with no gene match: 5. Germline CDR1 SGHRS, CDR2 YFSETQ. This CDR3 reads CASSRGGVNEQFF. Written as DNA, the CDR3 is TGCGCCAGCAGCCGAGGGGGCGTGAATGAGCAGTTCTTC.

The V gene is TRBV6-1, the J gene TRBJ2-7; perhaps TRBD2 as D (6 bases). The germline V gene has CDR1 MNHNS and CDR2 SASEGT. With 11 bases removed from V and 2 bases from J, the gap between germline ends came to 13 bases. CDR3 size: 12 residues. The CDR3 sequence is CASLRGAYEQYF. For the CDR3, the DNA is TGTGCCTCCCTGCGGGGCGCCTACGAGCAGTACTTC.

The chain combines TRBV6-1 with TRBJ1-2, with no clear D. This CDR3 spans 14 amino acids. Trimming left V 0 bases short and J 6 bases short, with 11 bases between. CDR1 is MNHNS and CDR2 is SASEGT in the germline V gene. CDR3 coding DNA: TGTGCCAGCAGTGAAGCGTACAGAGGAAATGGCTACACCTTC. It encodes CASSEAYRGNGYTF.

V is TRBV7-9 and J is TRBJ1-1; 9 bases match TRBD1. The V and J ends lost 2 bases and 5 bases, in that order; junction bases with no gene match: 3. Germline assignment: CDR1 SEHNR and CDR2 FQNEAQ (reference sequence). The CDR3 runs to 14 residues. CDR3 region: CASSLLQGATEAFF. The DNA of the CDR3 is TGTGCCAGCAGCTTATTACAGGGGGCGACTGAAGCTTTCTTT.

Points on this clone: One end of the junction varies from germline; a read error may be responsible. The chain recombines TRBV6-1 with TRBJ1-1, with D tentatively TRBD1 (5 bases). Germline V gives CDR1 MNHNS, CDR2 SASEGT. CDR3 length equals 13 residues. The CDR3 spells CASSERWGGNSGF. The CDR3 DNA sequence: TGTGCCAGCAGTGAACGCTGGGGCGGAAATTCCGGATTT.

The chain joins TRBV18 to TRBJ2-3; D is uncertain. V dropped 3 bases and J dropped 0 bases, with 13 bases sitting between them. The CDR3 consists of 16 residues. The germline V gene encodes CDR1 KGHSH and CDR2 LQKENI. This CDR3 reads CASSPDRVTSTDTQYF. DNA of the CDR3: TGTGCCAGCTCACCGGATAGGGTCACTAGCACAGATACGCAGTATTTT.

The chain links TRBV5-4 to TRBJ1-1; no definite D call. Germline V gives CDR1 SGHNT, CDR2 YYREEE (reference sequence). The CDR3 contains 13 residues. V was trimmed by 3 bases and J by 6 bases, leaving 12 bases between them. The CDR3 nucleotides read TGTGCCAGCAGCTCGGGCCCCGGGGCTGAAGCTTTCTTT. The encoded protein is CASSSGPGAEAFF.

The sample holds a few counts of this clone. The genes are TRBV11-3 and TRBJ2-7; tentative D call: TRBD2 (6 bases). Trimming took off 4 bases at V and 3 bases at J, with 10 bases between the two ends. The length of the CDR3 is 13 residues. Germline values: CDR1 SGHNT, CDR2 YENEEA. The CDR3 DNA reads TGTGCCAGCAGCTCCTCGGAGGGCTACGAGCAGTACTTC. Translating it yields CASSSSEGYEQYF.

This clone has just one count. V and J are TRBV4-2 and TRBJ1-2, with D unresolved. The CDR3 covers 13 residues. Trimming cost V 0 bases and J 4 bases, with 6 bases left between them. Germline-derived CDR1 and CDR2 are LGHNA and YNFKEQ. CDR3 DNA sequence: TGTGCCAGCAGCCAAGATGCCCCCTATGGCTACACCTTC. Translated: CASSQDAPYGYTF.

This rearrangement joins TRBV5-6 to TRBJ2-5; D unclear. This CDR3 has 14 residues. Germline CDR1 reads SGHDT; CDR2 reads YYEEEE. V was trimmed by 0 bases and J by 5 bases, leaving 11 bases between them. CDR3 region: CASSLGSRIETQYF. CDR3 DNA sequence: TGTGCCAGCAGCTTGGGTTCCAGGATCGAGACCCAGTACTTC.

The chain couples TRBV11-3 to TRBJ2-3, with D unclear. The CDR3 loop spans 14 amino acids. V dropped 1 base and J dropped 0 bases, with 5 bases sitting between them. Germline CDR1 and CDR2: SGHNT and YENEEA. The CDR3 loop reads CASSLGGSTDTQYF. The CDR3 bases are TGTGCCAGCAGCTTAGGCGGAAGCACAGATACGCAGTATTTT.

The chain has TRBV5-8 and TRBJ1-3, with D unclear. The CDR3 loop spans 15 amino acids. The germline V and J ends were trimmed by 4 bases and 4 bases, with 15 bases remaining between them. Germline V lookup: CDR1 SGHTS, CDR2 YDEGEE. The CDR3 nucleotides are TGTGCCAGCAGCCCCGGGTGGGCGGGCGGAAACACCATATATTTT. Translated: CASSPGWAGGNTIYF.

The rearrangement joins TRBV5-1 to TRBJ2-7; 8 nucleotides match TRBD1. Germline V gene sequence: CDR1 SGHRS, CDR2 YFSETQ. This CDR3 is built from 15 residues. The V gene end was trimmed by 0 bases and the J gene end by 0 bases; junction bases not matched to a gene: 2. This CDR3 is CASSLAGQASYEQYF. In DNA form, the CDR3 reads TGCGCCAGCAGCTTGGCGGGACAGGCCTCCTACGAGCAGTACTTC. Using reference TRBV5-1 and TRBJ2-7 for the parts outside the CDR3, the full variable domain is KAGVTQTPRYLIKTRGQQVTLSCSPISGHRSVSWYQQTPGQGLQFLFEYFSETQRNKGNFPGRFSGRQFSNSRSEMNVSTLELGDSALYLCASSLAGQASYEQYFGPGTRLTVT.

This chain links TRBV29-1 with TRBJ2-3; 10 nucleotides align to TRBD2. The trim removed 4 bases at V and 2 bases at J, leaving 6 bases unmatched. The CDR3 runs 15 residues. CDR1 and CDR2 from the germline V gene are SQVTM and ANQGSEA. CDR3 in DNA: TGCAGCGTTGTACCCGGGACTAGCGCCACAGATACGCAGTATTTT. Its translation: CSVVPGTSATDTQYF.

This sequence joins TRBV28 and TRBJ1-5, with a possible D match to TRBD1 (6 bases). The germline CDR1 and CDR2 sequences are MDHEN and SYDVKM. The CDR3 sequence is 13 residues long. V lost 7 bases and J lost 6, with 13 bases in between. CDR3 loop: CASIGRGAQPQHF. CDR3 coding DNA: TGTGCCAGCATAGGAAGGGGGGCTCAGCCCCAGCATTTT.

In DNA, the CDR3 is TGTGCCAGCTCACGGCCGGACAATGAGCAGTTCTTC. This translates into CASSRPDNEQFF. This sequence joins TRBV18 and TRBJ2-1; no reliable D call. This CDR3 comprises 12 residues. Germline V gene lookup returns CDR1 KGHSH and CDR2 LQKENI. V was cut by 4 bases and J by 5 bases, with 6 bases left in between.

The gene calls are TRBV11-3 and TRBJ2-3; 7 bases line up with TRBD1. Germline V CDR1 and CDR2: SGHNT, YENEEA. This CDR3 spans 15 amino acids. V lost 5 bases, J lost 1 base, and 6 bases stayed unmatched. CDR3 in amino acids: CASSLTGMGTDTQYF. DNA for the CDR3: TGTGCCAGCAGCCTGACAGGGATGGGCACAGATACGCAGTATTTT.

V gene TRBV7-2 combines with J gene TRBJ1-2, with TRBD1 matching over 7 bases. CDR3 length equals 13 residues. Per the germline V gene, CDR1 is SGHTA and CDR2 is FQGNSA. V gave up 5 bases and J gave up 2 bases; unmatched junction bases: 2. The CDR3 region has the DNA TGTGCCAGCAGCCGGGACAGAAACTATGGCTACACCTTC. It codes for CASSRDRNYGYTF.